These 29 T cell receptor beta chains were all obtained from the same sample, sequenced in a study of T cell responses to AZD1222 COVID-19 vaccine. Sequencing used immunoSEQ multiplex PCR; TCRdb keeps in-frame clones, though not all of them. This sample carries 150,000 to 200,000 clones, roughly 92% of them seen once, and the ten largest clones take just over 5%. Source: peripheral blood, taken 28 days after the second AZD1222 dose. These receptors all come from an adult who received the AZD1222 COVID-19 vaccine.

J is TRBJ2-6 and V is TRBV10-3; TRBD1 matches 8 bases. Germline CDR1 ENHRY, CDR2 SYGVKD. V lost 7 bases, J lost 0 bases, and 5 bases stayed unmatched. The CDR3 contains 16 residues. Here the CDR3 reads CAITGGESSGANVLTF. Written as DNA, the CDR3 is TGTGCCATCACAGGGGGCGAGAGCTCTGGGGCCAACGTCCTGACTTTC.

CDR3 bases: TGTGCCAGCTCCGAACTAGCGGGAGGGCACAATGAGCAGTTCTTC. Its protein is CASSELAGGHNEQFF. The chain links TRBV18 to TRBJ2-1; 13 bases are shared with TRBD2. The length of the CDR3 is 15 residues. CDR1 and CDR2 (germline): KGHSH, LQKENI. J lost 5 bases, V lost 6 bases, and 4 bases had no gene match.

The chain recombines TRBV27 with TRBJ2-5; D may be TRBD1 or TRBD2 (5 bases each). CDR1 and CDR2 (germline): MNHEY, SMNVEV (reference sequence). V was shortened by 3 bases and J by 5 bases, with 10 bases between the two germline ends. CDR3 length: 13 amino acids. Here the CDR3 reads CASSLWWGETQYF. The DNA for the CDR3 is TGTGCCAGCAGTTTGTGGTGGGGGGAGACCCAGTACTTC.

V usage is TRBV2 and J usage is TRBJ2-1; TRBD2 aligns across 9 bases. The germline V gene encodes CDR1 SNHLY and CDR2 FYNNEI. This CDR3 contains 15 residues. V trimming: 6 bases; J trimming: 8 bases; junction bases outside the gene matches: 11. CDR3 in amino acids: CASSHPGTSTDEQFF. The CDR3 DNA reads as TGTGCCAGCAGCCACCCCGGGACTAGCACGGATGAGCAGTTCTTC. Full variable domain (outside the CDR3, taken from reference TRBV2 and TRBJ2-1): EPEVTQTPSHQVTQMGQEVILRCVPISNHLYFYWYRQILGQKVEFLVSFYNNEISEKSEIFDDQFSVERPDGSNFTLKIRSTKLEDSAMYFCASSHPGTSTDEQFFGPGTRLTVL.

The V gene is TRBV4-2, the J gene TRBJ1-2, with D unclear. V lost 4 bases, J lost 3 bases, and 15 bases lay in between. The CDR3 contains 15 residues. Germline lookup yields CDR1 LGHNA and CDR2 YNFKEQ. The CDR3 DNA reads TGTGCCAGCAGCCCCCGGGCCGCAAGGGACTATGGCTACACCTTC. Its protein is CASSPRAARDYGYTF.

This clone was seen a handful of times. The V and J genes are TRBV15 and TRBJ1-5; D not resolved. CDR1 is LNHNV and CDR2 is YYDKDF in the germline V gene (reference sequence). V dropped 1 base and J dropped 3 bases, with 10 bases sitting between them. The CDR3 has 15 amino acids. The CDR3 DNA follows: TGTGCCACCAGCAGAGGCGCAGGATTCAATCAGCCCCAGCATTTT. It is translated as CATSRGAGFNQPQHF.

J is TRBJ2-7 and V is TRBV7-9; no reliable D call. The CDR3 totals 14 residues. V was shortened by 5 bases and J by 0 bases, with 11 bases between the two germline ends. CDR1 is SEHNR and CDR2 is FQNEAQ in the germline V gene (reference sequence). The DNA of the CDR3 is TGTGCCAGCAGCCCCCTTCTGAGCTCCTACGAGCAGTACTTC. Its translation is CASSPLLSSYEQYF.

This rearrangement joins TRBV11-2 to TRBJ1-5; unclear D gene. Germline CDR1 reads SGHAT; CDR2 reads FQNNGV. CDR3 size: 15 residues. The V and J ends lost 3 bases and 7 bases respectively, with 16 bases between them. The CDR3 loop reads CASSFDIGVDQPQHF. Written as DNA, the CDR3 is TGTGCCAGCAGCTTCGATATCGGGGTGGACCAGCCCCAGCATTTT.

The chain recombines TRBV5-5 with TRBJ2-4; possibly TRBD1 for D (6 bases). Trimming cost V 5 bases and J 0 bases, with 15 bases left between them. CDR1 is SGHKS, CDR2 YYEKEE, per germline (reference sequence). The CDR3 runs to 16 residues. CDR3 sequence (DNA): TGTGCCAGCAGTTCTGGACAGTTCTTAGCCAAAAACATTCAGTACTTC. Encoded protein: CASSSGQFLAKNIQYF.

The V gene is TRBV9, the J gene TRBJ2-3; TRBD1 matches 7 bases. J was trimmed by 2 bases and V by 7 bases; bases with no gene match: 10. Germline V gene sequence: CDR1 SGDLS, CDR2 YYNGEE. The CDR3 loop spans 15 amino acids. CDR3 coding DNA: TGTGCCAGCCAAGCACAGGGGCCCTCCACAGATACGCAGTATTTT. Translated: CASQAQGPSTDTQYF.

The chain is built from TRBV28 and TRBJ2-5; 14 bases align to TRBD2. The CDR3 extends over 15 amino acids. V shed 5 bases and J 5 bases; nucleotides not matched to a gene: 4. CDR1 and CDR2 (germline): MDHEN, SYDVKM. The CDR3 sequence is CASSPGLAGVETQYF. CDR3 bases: TGTGCCAGCAGTCCGGGACTAGCGGGAGTTGAGACCCAGTACTTC.

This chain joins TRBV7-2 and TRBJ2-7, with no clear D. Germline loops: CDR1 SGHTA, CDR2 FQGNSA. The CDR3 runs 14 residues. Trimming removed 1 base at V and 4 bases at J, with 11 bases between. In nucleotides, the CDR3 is TGTGCCAGCAGCTTAGACCCCACTTTATACGAGCAGTACTTC. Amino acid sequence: CASSLDPTLYEQYF.

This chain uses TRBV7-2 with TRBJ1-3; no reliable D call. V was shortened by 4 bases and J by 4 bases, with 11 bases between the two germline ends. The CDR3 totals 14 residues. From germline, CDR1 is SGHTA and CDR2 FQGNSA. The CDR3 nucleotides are TGTGCCAGCAGCTACCATTTACAGGGAAACACCATATATTTT. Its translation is CASSYHLQGNTIYF. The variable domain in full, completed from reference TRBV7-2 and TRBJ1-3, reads GAGVSQSPSNKVTEKGKDVELRCDPISGHTALYWYRQSLGQGLEFLIYFQGNSAPDKSGLPSDRFSAERTGGSVSTLTIQRTQQEDSAVYLCASSYHLQGNTIYFGEGSWLTVV.

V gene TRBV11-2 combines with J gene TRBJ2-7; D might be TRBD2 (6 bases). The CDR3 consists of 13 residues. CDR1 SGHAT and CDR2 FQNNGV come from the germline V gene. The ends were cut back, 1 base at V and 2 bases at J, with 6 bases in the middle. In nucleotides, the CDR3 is TGTGCCAGCAGCTTAGGGAGGGCCTACGAGCAGTACTTC. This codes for CASSLGRAYEQYF.

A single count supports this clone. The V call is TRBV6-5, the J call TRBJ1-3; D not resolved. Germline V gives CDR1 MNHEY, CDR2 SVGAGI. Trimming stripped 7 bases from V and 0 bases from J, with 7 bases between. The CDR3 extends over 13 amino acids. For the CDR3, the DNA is TGTGCCAGCACCGGGTACTCTGGAAACACCATATATTTT. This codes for CASTGYSGNTIYF.

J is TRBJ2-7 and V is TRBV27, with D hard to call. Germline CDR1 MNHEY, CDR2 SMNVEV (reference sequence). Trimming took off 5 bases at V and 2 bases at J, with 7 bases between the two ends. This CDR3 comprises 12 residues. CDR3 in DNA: TGTGCCAGCAGTGGCCCCACCTACGAGCAGTACTTC. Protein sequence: CASSGPTYEQYF.

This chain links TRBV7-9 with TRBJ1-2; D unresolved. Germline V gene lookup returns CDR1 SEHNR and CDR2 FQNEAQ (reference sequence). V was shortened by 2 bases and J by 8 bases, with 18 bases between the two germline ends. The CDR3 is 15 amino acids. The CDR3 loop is CASSLFGLGLEGYTF. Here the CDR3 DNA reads TGTGCCAGCAGCTTATTCGGGCTGGGTTTGGAGGGCTACACCTTC.

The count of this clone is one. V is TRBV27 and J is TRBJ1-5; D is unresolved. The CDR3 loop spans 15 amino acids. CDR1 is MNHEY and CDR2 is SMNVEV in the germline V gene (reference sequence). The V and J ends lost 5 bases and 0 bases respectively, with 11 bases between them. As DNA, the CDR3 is TGTGCCAGCAGTCCCCAAGTTTATAGCAATCAGCCCCAGCATTTT. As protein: CASSPQVYSNQPQHF.

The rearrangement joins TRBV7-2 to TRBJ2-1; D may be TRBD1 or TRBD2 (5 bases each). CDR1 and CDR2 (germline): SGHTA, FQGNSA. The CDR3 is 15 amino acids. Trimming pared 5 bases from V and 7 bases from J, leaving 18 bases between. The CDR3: CASSPPAARENEQFF. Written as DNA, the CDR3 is TGTGCCAGCAGCCCACCTGCCGCCAGGGAGAATGAGCAGTTCTTC.

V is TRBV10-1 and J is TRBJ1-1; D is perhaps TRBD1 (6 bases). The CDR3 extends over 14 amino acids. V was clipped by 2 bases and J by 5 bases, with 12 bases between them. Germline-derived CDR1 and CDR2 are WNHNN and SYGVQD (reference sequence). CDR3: CASSETRGRTEAFF. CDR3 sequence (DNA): TGCGCCAGCAGTGAGACCAGGGGCAGGACTGAAGCTTTCTTT.

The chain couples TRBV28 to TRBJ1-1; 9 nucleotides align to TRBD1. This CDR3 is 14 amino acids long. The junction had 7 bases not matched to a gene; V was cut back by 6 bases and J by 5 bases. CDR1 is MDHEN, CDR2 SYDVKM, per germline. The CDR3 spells CASSSTGGKTEAFF. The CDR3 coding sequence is TGTGCCAGCAGCTCAACAGGGGGCAAGACTGAAGCTTTCTTT. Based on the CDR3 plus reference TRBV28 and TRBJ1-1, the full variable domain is DVKVTQSSRYLVKRTGEKVFLECVQDMDHENMFWYRQDPGLGLRLIYFSYDVKMKEKGDIPEGYSVSREKKERFSLILESASTNQTSMYLCASSSTGGKTEAFFGQGTRLTVV.

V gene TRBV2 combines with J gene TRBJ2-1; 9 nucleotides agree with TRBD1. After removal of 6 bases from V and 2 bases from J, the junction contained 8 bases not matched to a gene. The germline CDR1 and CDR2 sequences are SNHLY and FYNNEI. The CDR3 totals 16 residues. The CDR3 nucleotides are TGTGCCAGCAGAACCCTCCGGACAGGGGCCTACAATGAGCAGTTCTTC. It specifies CASRTLRTGAYNEQFF.

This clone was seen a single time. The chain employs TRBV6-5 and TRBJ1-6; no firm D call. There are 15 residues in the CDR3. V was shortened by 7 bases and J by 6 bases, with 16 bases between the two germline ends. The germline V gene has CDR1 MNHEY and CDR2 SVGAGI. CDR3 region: CASISDVEGNSPLHF. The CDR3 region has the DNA TGTGCCAGCATCTCGGACGTTGAGGGTAATTCACCCCTCCACTTT.

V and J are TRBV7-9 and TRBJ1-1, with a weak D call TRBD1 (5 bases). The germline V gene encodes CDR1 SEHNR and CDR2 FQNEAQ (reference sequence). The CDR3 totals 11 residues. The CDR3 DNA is TGTGTTGGGGGATTAAACACTGAAGCTTTCTTT. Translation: CVGGLNTEAFF.

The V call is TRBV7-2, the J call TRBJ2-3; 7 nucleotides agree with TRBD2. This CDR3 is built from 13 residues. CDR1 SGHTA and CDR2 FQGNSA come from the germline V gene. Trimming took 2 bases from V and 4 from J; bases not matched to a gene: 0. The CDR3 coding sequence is TGTGCCAGCAGCTTAAGCGGGGCAGATACGCAGTATTTT. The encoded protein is CASSLSGADTQYF.

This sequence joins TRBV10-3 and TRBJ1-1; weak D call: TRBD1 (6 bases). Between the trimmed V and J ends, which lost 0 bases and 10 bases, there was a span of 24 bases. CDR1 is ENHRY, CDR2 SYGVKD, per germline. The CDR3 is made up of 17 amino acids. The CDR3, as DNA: TGTGCCATCAGTGAGTCGACTGGTATGGTAGGGGGGCGGAGAGCTTTCTTT. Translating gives CAISESTGMVGGRRAFF.

CDR3: CASSHLIGTALEQYF. CDR3 nucleotides: TGCGCCAGCAGCCACCTAATCGGGACAGCGTTAGAGCAGTACTTC. This sequence joins TRBV4-1 and TRBJ2-7; 7 bases match TRBD1. Losses at the gene ends were 3 bases for V and 7 bases for J; bases not matched to a gene: 12. CDR3 size: 15 residues. Looked up from germline, CDR1 is MGHRA and CDR2 is YSYEKL.

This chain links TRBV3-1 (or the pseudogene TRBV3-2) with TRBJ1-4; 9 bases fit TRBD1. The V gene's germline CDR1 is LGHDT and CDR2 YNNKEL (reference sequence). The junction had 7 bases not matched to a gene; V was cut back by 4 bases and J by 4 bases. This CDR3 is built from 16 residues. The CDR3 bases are TGTGCCAGCAGCCCCCACAGGGGGCAAGGTAATGAAAAACTGTTTTTT. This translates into CASSPHRGQGNEKLFF.

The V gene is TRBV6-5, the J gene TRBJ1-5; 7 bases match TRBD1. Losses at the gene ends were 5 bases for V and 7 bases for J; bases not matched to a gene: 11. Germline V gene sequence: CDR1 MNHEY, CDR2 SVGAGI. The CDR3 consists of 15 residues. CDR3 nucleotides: TGTGCCAGCAGTCCCGAGACAGGGTGGGGACAGCCCCAGCATTTT. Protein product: CASSPETGWGQPQHF.